One sample yielded the 12 T cell receptor beta chains listed below, sequenced in a study of blood T cell repertoires in COVID-19. The data were produced by immunoSEQ multiplex PCR, yet TCRdb's version contains in-frame clones alone and is incomplete. This sample has more than 100,000 clones, with about four fifths found just once. Specimen: PBMCs or T cells enriched from blood (not recorded which). The receptors were gathered from a woman aged 25 to 39 who had recovered from COVID-19.

The chain employs TRBV27 and TRBJ2-2, with a tentative D call TRBD1 (5 bases). The CDR3 has 14 residues. The V and J ends lost 4 bases and 4 bases respectively, with 10 bases between them. CDR1 is MNHEY, CDR2 SMNVEV, per germline (reference sequence). The CDR3 sequence: CASSSGYITGELFF. The CDR3 coding sequence is TGTGCCAGCAGTTCAGGGTACATCACCGGGGAGCTGTTTTTT.

The CDR3 loop reads CASSAPGSSSGANVLTF. Written as DNA, the CDR3 is TGTGCCAGCAGCGCTCCAGGGTCAAGCTCTGGGGCCAACGTCCTGACTTTC. The genes are TRBV9 and TRBJ2-6; perhaps TRBD1 as D (5 bases). V lost 3 bases and J 0 bases, leaving 13 bases between the germline ends. The CDR3 length is 17 residues. Germline V gene lookup returns CDR1 SGDLS and CDR2 YYNGEE.

This sequence joins TRBV7-9 and TRBJ1-4, with D possibly TRBD1 on 5 matching bases. The V gene lost 5 bases and the J gene lost 0 bases, with 19 bases spanning the gap. Germline V gene sequence: CDR1 SEHNR, CDR2 FQNEAQ (reference sequence). This CDR3 spans 18 amino acids. The CDR3 region has the DNA TGTGCCAGCAGCCCCCACGGCGGGGGACTAACAACTAATGAAAAACTGTTTTTT. Its translation: CASSPHGGGLTTNEKLFF.

V and J are TRBV30 and TRBJ2-2; D is perhaps TRBD2 (5 bases). Trimming left V 0 bases short and J 2 bases short, with 13 bases between. Germline lookup yields CDR1 GTSNPN and CDR2 SVGIG (reference sequence). The CDR3 totals 16 residues. CDR3: CAWSVPTGYNTGELFF. CDR3 bases: TGTGCCTGGAGTGTACCTACGGGGTACAACACCGGGGAGCTGTTTTTT.

This chain links TRBV27 with TRBJ2-3; 7 bases match TRBD2. J lost 2 bases, V lost 5 bases, and 13 bases had no gene match. The CDR3 is made up of 17 amino acids. In germline, CDR1 is MNHEY, CDR2 SMNVEV (reference sequence). The CDR3 region is CASSPPLGGIPTDTQYF. The CDR3 DNA sequence: TGTGCCAGCAGTCCACCCCTCGGGGGGATTCCCACAGATACGCAGTATTTT.

V gene TRBV5-1 combines with J gene TRBJ2-1; 8 bases agree with TRBD1. The CDR3 sequence is 16 residues long. CDR1 is SGHRS and CDR2 is YFSETQ in the germline V gene. The junction had 6 bases not matched to a gene; V was cut back by 4 bases and J by 0 bases. The CDR3 nucleotides are TGCGCCAGCAGCCCCGGACAGGGAATCTCCTACAATGAGCAGTTCTTC. Translated: CASSPGQGISYNEQFF.

This sequence joins TRBV5-1 and TRBJ1-3; 7 bases are shared with TRBD1. V lost 5 bases to trimming and J lost 2 bases; unmatched junction nucleotides: 7. This CDR3 has 15 amino acids. CDR1 and CDR2 (germline): SGHRS, YFSETQ. The CDR3 DNA reads as TGCGCCAGCAGGGCTACAGGGGAGGCTGGAAACACCATATATTTT. Amino acids: CASRATGEAGNTIYF. The full variable domain, rest sourced from reference TRBV5-1 and TRBJ1-3, is KAGVTQTPRYLIKTRGQQVTLSCSPISGHRSVSWYQQTPGQGLQFLFEYFSETQRNKGNFPGRFSGRQFSNSRSEMNVSTLELGDSALYLCASRATGEAGNTIYFGEGSWLTVV.

The genes are TRBV19 and TRBJ1-3; D gene uncertain. The ends were cut back, 7 bases at V and 5 bases at J, with 9 bases in the middle. The CDR3 is made up of 12 amino acids. The V gene's germline CDR1 is LNHDA and CDR2 SQIVND (reference sequence). CDR3 DNA: TGTGCCAGTACCTCGGGGAGAAACACCATATATTTT. The encoded protein is CASTSGRNTIYF.

V and J are TRBV28 and TRBJ1-3, with D possibly being TRBD1 (5 bases). This CDR3 region has 18 residues. V was trimmed by 1 base and J by 0 bases, leaving 16 bases between them. Germline CDR1 is MDHEN and CDR2 is SYDVKM. The CDR3 coding sequence is TGTGCCAGCAGTTTATCTGGCGGGGGAGGGTCCTCTGGAAACACCATATATTTT. Translated, it gives CASSLSGGGGSSGNTIYF.

This clone was found once. One junction end does not reproduce the germline sequence, and a read error may be involved. The chain couples TRBV3-1 (or the pseudogene TRBV3-2) to TRBJ1-2; 8 bases fit TRBD1. This CDR3 is 12 amino acids long. CDR1 is LGHDT, CDR2 YNNKEL, per germline (reference sequence). The CDR3 DNA is TGTGCCACCAGCAGGGGGCTCGGTGGCTACACCTTC. This encodes CATSRGLGGYTF.

The V gene is TRBV4-1, the J gene TRBJ2-5; 8 bases agree with TRBD1. Looked up from germline, CDR1 is MGHRA and CDR2 is YSYEKL. The J segment lost 5 bases and the V segment lost 3 bases, leaving 5 bases of the junction unmatched. The length of the CDR3 is 14 residues. CDR3 sequence reads: CASSHTTGVETQYF. CDR3 nucleotide sequence: TGCGCCAGCAGCCACACGACAGGGGTTGAGACCCAGTACTTC.

This rearrangement joins TRBV28 to TRBJ2-2; 10 bases are shared with TRBD2. The germline gives CDR1 MDHEN, CDR2 SYDVKM. With V trimmed by 7 bases and J by 5 bases, 10 bases remained unmatched. This CDR3 comprises 16 residues. This CDR3 is CASTEAGGSRTGELFF. In DNA form, the CDR3 reads TGTGCCAGCACCGAAGCGGGGGGGAGCAGGACCGGGGAGCTGTTTTTT.